Presented here are 9 T cell receptor beta chains from one specimen sequenced in a study of CD8+ T cells in alopecia areata (dated by TCRdb to 2017 to 2018). Libraries were made using the immunoSEQ multiplex PCR assay. For TCR sequencing, RNA was extracted from every sample and reverse transcribed into cDNA to serve as template. Entries here come from immuneACCESS through TCRdb and include only in-frame sequences with V and J called. Some clones fail to appear in such tables; in the studies checked, an unresolved V gene covers under half of the shortfall, and the cause of the remainder is unknown. Counted in this sample were roughly 210,000 clones; 40% to 45% of them appeared once. Around 3% of the sample belongs to the ten largest clones. Read against the paper, the sample's treatment or condition label means: oral pan-JAK inhibitor, 5-10 mg twice daily. The sample was CD4+ T cells sorted from blood, taken at approximately week 39, from a patient treated with tofacitinib. These receptors originate from a human donor with alopecia areata.

V is TRBV29-1 and J is TRBJ2-4; possible D gene TRBD1, 6 bases. V shed 2 bases and J shed 6 bases, with 11 bases lying between them. Germline V gives CDR1 SQVTM, CDR2 ANQGSEA. The length of the CDR3 is 13 residues. DNA of the CDR3: TGCAGCGTTGAATTGGGGGCCGGAAACATTCAGTACTTC. Its translation: CSVELGAGNIQYF.

The V gene is TRBV30, the J gene TRBJ1-3, with a tentative D call TRBD1 (6 bases). The germline gives CDR1 GTSNPN, CDR2 SVGIG (reference sequence). The CDR3 runs to 16 residues. The germline V and J ends were trimmed by 2 bases and 0 bases, with 14 bases remaining between them. The CDR3 loop is CAWSIRTVHSGNTIYF. The CDR3 DNA reads as TGTGCCTGGAGTATCCGGACAGTCCACTCTGGAAACACCATATATTTT.

The chain uses TRBV28 and TRBJ1-2; D call uncertain. The ends were cut back, 8 bases at V and 7 bases at J, with 20 bases in the middle. Germline CDR1 MDHEN, CDR2 SYDVKM. The CDR3 sequence is 14 residues long. This CDR3 is CASLRQQAGSGYTF. For the CDR3, the DNA is TGTGCCAGCTTGCGGCAACAAGCCGGCTCTGGCTACACCTTC.

This clone appeared a few times. The chain links TRBV7-9 to TRBJ2-7, with 11 bases lining up with TRBD2. The CDR3 spans 14 residues. Germline V CDR1 and CDR2: SEHNR, FQNEAQ (reference sequence). Trimming at V came to 2 bases and at J to 3 bases, leaving 0 bases not matched to a gene. DNA for the CDR3: TGTGCCAGCAGCTTAACTAGCGGGAGCTACGAGCAGTACTTC. The encoded protein is CASSLTSGSYEQYF.

This clone was found a few times. J is TRBJ2-3 and V is TRBV7-9; 12 positions match TRBD1. The germline gives CDR1 SEHNR, CDR2 FQNEAQ (reference sequence). The CDR3 is 14 amino acids. With 5 bases clipped from V and 6 bases from J, the junction kept 3 bases outside the gene matches. The CDR3, as DNA: TGTGCCAGCAGCCGGGACAGGGGGCGGGATACGCAGTATTTT. It encodes CASSRDRGRDTQYF. Together with reference TRBV7-9 and TRBJ2-3, the CDR3 gives the full variable domain: DTGVSQNPRHKITKRGQNVTFRCDPISEHNRLYWYRQTLGQGPEFLTYFQNEAQLEKSRLLSDRFSAERPKGSFSTLEIQRTEQGDSAMYLCASSRDRGRDTQYFGPGTRLTVL.

This clone was seen only once. V gene TRBV7-2 combines with J gene TRBJ1-5; 7 bases line up with TRBD1. V trimming: 6 bases; J trimming: 7 bases; junction bases outside the gene matches: 6. Germline V gene lookup returns CDR1 SGHTA and CDR2 FQGNSA. The CDR3 totals 13 residues. Here the CDR3 reads CASRSGGEQPQHF. CDR3 DNA sequence: TGTGCCAGCAGGTCAGGGGGGGAACAGCCCCAGCATTTT.

CDR3 residues: CASSEAGVRELFF. The DNA for the CDR3 is TGTGCCAGCAGTGAAGCTGGGGTTCGGGAGCTGTTTTTT. The chain recombines TRBV2 with TRBJ2-2; D is unclear. V dropped 0 bases and J dropped 9 bases, with 8 bases sitting between them. The CDR3 runs to 13 residues. Germline CDR1 SNHLY, CDR2 FYNNEI.

The chain links TRBV4-1 to TRBJ2-2, with D uncertain. The CDR3 loop spans 15 amino acids. From germline, CDR1 is MGHRA and CDR2 YSYEKL. V dropped 6 bases and J dropped 2 bases, with 13 bases sitting between them. CDR3 sequence: CASRPLGRNTGELFF. CDR3 DNA: TGCGCCAGCAGGCCCTTAGGACGTAACACCGGGGAGCTGTTTTTT.

The chain joins TRBV7-2 to TRBJ1-1; D is undetermined. Deletions cut 4 bases from V and 8 bases from J, with 8 bases between. CDR3 size: 11 residues. Germline values: CDR1 SGHTA, CDR2 FQGNSA. The CDR3: CASSSQPEAFF. The CDR3 DNA reads as TGTGCCAGCAGCTCCCAACCGGAAGCTTTCTTT.